This T cell receptor (beta chain) is drawn from a study of cytomegalovirus exposure and HLA in healthy donors. About the study: The early release's HLA-typed donors yielded approximately 85 million unique TCRs.

This CDR3 spans 15 amino acids. V gave up 1 base and J gave up 5 bases, with 13 bases separating them. Germline CDR1 is SGHRS and CDR2 is YFSETQ. With respect to this clone: Its target is not known.

Broader study findings: The availability of immune exposure information extended only to CMV serostatus. The authors excluded some V segments, including TRBV6-2 and TRBV6-3, as indistinguishable. Most subjects had HLA-A and HLA-B alleles reportedly predicted accurately by TCR beta sequences.

PCR primers comprised 60 Vbeta and 13 Jbeta primers. Repertoires were generated with immunoSEQ multiplex PCR, while TCRdb's copy carries only in-frame clones and drops some. The sample yields 150,000 to 200,000 clones, more than 70% seen once. This chain links TRBV5-1 with TRBJ2-1; TRBD2 is a possible D gene (7 bases). This TCR came from a male donor in good health and CMV-seronegative. Source material: PBMCs. The DNA for the CDR3 is TGCGCCAGCAGCTTGTGGGGGGGCGCCGACAATGAGCAGTTCTTC. Its protein is CASSLWGGADNEQFF.